One sample yielded the 26 T cell receptor beta chains listed below, sequenced in a study of T-cell reconstitution after alpha-beta-depleted transplantation in children. Unique molecular identifiers were incorporated when the TCRbeta library was constructed. TCRdb called the PCR reads again in MiXCR, with one record for every CDR3 protein. Of about 500,000 distinct CDR3 sequences in the sample, roughly 33% were seen once. The specimen was PBMCs from the stem cell graft donor, collected from the stem cell graft. These receptors were obtained from a human donor who donated a stem cell graft to a child with aplastic anemia.

This clonotype came up a few times. The chain carries TRBV29-1 and TRBJ2-1; D remains unclear. V was pared by 5 bases and J by 7 bases, with 9 bases between. The CDR3 extends over 11 amino acids. The germline CDR1 and CDR2 sequences are SQVTM and ANQGSEA. In nucleotides, the CDR3 is TGCAGCGTTCTCCCGTCAAATGAGCAGTTCTTC. Protein product: CSVLPSNEQFF.

This clonotype was found a few times. For the CDR3, the DNA is TGCAGCGTCCCACAGGGCTGGACTAGCGGGAGGACCTACAATGAGCAGTTCTTC. Residues: CSVPQGWTSGRTYNEQFF. The chain carries TRBV29-1 and TRBJ2-1; 14 bases align to TRBD2. Trimming took 6 bases from V and 2 from J; bases not matched to a gene: 12. Per the germline V gene, CDR1 is SQVTM and CDR2 is ANQGSEA. The CDR3 runs to 18 residues.

The chain links TRBV29-1 to TRBJ2-2, with D tentatively TRBD1 or TRBD2 (5 bases each). The CDR3 runs to 14 residues. Trimming left V 3 bases short and J 4 bases short, with 12 bases between. Germline loops: CDR1 SQVTM, CDR2 ANQGSEA. In DNA form, the CDR3 reads TGCAGCGTTGATTGGGGGTCCCTCACCGGGGAGCTGTTTTTT. This codes for CSVDWGSLTGELFF.

The chain combines TRBV6-1 with TRBJ2-7; 8 positions match TRBD2. V was pared by 6 bases and J by 2 bases, with 9 bases of the junction left unmatched. The CDR3 runs to 15 residues. Per the germline V gene, CDR1 is MNHNS and CDR2 is SASEGT. CDR3 amino acids: CASSATSGPPYEQYF. The CDR3 DNA sequence: TGTGCCAGCAGCGCTACTAGCGGCCCCCCCTACGAGCAGTACTTC.

This clonotype has only a few counts. The chain recombines TRBV5-1 with TRBJ1-4; TRBD1 might be the D (5 bases). Germline CDR1 SGHRS, CDR2 YFSETQ. The V gene lost 5 bases and the J gene lost 4 bases, with 15 bases spanning the gap. The CDR3 has 15 residues. This CDR3 reads CASRGGTGYNEKLFF. CDR3 DNA: TGCGCCAGCAGAGGCGGGACGGGGTATAATGAAAAACTGTTTTTT.

V usage is TRBV2 and J usage is TRBJ2-1; D remains unclear. Trimming shortened V by 5 bases and J by 10 bases, and 15 bases separated the two germline ends. Germline V lookup: CDR1 SNHLY, CDR2 FYNNEI. The CDR3 spans 13 residues. This CDR3 is CASSREIGHEQFF. CDR3 in DNA: TGTGCCAGCAGTAGAGAAATTGGGCACGAGCAGTTCTTC.

The V and J genes are TRBV5-5 and TRBJ2-7, with 10 nucleotides matching TRBD2. V trimming: 4 bases; J trimming: 4 bases; junction bases outside the gene matches: 8. The CDR3 is 15 amino acids. Germline assignment: CDR1 SGHKS and CDR2 YYEKEE (reference sequence). As DNA, the CDR3 is TGTGCCAGCAGCATAGGACTAGCGGAAACTTACGAGCAGTACTTC. This translates into CASSIGLAETYEQYF.

This chain connects TRBV12-3 or TRBV12-4 to TRBJ1-4; possible D gene TRBD1, 6 bases. CDR3 size: 14 residues. V lost 5 bases to trimming and J lost 7 bases, with 14 bases between them. In nucleotides, the CDR3 is TGTGCCAGCAGTCTACAGGGTGAGGTTGAAAAACTGTTTTTT. Its translation: CASSLQGEVEKLFF.

This sequence joins TRBV4-3 and TRBJ2-1; 8 nucleotides match TRBD2. Trimming cost V 0 bases and J 9 bases; bases outside gene matches: 10. The CDR3 loop spans 16 amino acids. Germline V lookup: CDR1 LGHNA, CDR2 YSLEER. CDR3 amino acids: CASSQDHAGGPGEQFF. The CDR3 nucleotides read TGCGCCAGCAGCCAAGATCACGCGGGAGGCCCAGGTGAGCAGTTCTTC.

This clonotype was found a few times. The J gene is TRBJ2-3, the V gene TRBV5-1; 7 bases are shared with TRBD2. Germline V CDR1 and CDR2: SGHRS, YFSETQ. The CDR3 totals 17 residues. V gave up 2 bases and J gave up 0 bases; unmatched junction bases: 9. CDR3 sequence: CASSFGPLAESTDTQYF. The DNA for the CDR3 is TGCGCCAGCAGCTTCGGCCCGCTAGCGGAAAGCACAGATACGCAGTATTTT.

This clonotype was counted only a few times. The V gene is TRBV20-1, the J gene TRBJ2-1; the D gene is possibly TRBD2 (6 bases). V was cut by 2 bases and J by 6 bases, with 14 bases left in between. In germline, CDR1 is DFQATT, CDR2 SNEGSKA (reference sequence). CDR3 length: 14 amino acids. The CDR3 sequence: CSARRAGSGNEQFF. CDR3 DNA sequence: TGCAGTGCTAGAAGGGCGGGATCCGGCAATGAGCAGTTCTTC.

This clonotype appeared a few times. The V call is TRBV4-3, the J call TRBJ1-3; D unresolved. Per the germline V gene, CDR1 is LGHNA and CDR2 is YSLEER. The CDR3 is 19 residues long. V shed 0 bases and J shed 0 bases, with 18 bases lying between them. CDR3 nucleotide sequence: TGCGCCAGCAGCCAAGATCTCGAACAGATATTAGCCTCTGGAAACACCATATATTTT. This translates into CASSQDLEQILASGNTIYF.

This clonotype was counted a few times. The chain couples TRBV28 to TRBJ2-3; no firm D call. Germline CDR1 and CDR2: MDHEN and SYDVKM. The ends were cut back, 1 base at V and 4 bases at J, with 3 bases in the middle. The CDR3 is made up of 12 amino acids. The CDR3 DNA follows: TGTGCCAGCAGTTTATTTCCAGATACGCAGTATTTT. This codes for CASSLFPDTQYF. The full variable domain, in which reference TRBV28 and TRBJ2-3 provide the parts outside the CDR3, is DVKVTQSSRYLVKRTGEKVFLECVQDMDHENMFWYRQDPGLGLRLIYFSYDVKMKEKGDIPEGYSVSREKKERFSLILESASTNQTSMYLCASSLFPDTQYFGPGTRLTVL.

This clonotype was counted ten times or more. The chain carries TRBV18 and TRBJ1-2; D is possibly TRBD1 (6 bases). CDR1 and CDR2 from the germline V gene are KGHSH and LQKENI. This CDR3 is 14 amino acids long. V was trimmed by 4 bases and J by 2 bases, leaving 11 bases between them. The CDR3 DNA follows: TGTGCCAGCTCACTGGGGGCATCCAACTATGGCTACACCTTC. It translates to CASSLGASNYGYTF.

V is TRBV6-5 and J is TRBJ1-4, with D uncertain. CDR1 is MNHEY and CDR2 is SVGAGI in the germline V gene. The CDR3 is made up of 13 amino acids. V lost 4 bases to trimming and J lost 5 bases, with 8 bases between them. The CDR3 reads CASSLVLNEKLFF. CDR3 DNA: TGTGCCAGCAGTTTGGTCCTCAATGAAAAACTGTTTTTT.

V is TRBV7-8 and J is TRBJ1-2; D is possibly TRBD1 (5 bases). This CDR3 is 15 amino acids long. CDR1 and CDR2 (germline): SGHVS, FQNEAQ. Trimming left V 7 bases short and J 6 bases short, with 21 bases between. CDR3 loop: CASTRRTGSQDGYTF. The CDR3, as DNA: TGTGCCAGCACCCGACGAACAGGTTCACAGGATGGCTACACCTTC.

V is TRBV20-1 and J is TRBJ2-1; TRBD1 matches at 7 bases. There are 14 residues in the CDR3. Germline CDR1 DFQATT, CDR2 SNEGSKA (reference sequence). Unmatched junction bases numbered 3, after V lost 0 bases and J lost 4 bases. For the CDR3, the DNA is TGCAGTGCTAGAGACCAGGGGGTTTACAATGAGCAGTTCTTC. Its translation: CSARDQGVYNEQFF.

This clonotype showed up just a few times. V and J are TRBV11-2 and TRBJ2-1; 12 bases fit TRBD2. This CDR3 is built from 21 residues. From germline, CDR1 is SGHAT and CDR2 FQNNGV. The J segment lost 2 bases and the V segment lost 3 bases, leaving 17 bases of the junction unmatched. CDR3 nucleotide sequence: TGTGCCAGCAGCTTTAGGGATACTAGCGGGAGGATTGAGGGGACCTACAATGAGCAGTTCTTC. It is translated as CASSFRDTSGRIEGTYNEQFF.

A few counts support this clonotype. V gene TRBV12-3 or TRBV12-4 combines with J gene TRBJ2-7; D unclear. V was cut by 5 bases and J by 3 bases, with 11 bases left in between. The CDR3 is 13 amino acids. The CDR3 reads CASSSEVGYEQYF. The DNA for the CDR3 is TGTGCCAGCAGTAGTGAAGTAGGCTACGAGCAGTACTTC.

The CDR3 is CATSARDYNEQYV. CDR3 DNA sequence: TGTGCCACTTCGGCTAGGGATTATAACGAGCAGTACGTC. The chain uses TRBV15 and TRBJ2-7; D call uncertain. Germline-derived CDR1 and CDR2 are LNHNV and YYDKDF (reference sequence). CDR3 length: 13 amino acids. V was cut by 9 bases and J by 5 bases, with 17 bases left in between.

The V call is TRBV28, the J call TRBJ1-2; weak D call: TRBD1 (5 bases). Germline CDR1 MDHEN, CDR2 SYDVKM. The CDR3 consists of 13 residues. The germline V and J ends were trimmed by 2 bases and 4 bases, with 8 bases remaining between them. The CDR3 region is CASSLAGTYGYTF. The CDR3 region has the DNA TGTGCCAGCAGTTTAGCAGGGACCTATGGCTACACCTTC.

The chain couples TRBV20-1 to TRBJ1-1, with TRBD1 as a possible D gene (5 bases). The CDR3 has 14 residues. The germline gives CDR1 DFQATT, CDR2 SNEGSKA (reference sequence). V was pared by 6 bases and J by 1 base, with 15 bases between. CDR3 in DNA: TGCAGTGCCCCTCGGGGGGATTCGAACACTGAAGCTTTCTTT. It yields the protein CSAPRGDSNTEAFF.

The V gene is TRBV30, the J gene TRBJ1-2, with 8 nucleotides matching TRBD1. In germline, CDR1 is GTSNPN, CDR2 SVGIG (reference sequence). The CDR3 spans 14 residues. V trimming: 2 bases; J trimming: 4 bases; junction bases outside the gene matches: 6. CDR3 loop: CAWSPGQGGYGYTF. CDR3 in DNA: TGTGCCTGGAGTCCTGGACAGGGAGGCTATGGCTACACCTTC.

In this sample, this clonotype turned up a few times. The chain employs TRBV19 and TRBJ2-7; either TRBD1 or TRBD2 may fit D (5 bases each). The CDR3 consists of 14 residues. Germline CDR1 and CDR2: LNHDA and SQIVND (reference sequence). Trimming shortened V by 3 bases and J by 2 bases, and 11 bases separated the two germline ends. The CDR3 here is CASSIRDGTYEQYF. CDR3 sequence (DNA): TGTGCCAGTAGTATCCGGGACGGAACCTACGAGCAGTACTTC.

The chain recombines TRBV4-3 with TRBJ2-2, with TRBD1 identical over 7 bases. CDR1 and CDR2 (germline): LGHNA, YSLEER. With 2 bases clipped from V and 1 base from J, the junction kept 7 bases outside the gene matches. The CDR3 consists of 17 residues. The CDR3 DNA is TGCGCCAGCAGCCAACCGAACAGGGGTGTGAACACCGGGGAGCTGTTTTTT. Translating gives CASSQPNRGVNTGELFF.

V and J are TRBV25-1 and TRBJ2-1; unclear D gene. The CDR3 sequence is 15 residues long. The germline V gene encodes CDR1 MGHDK and CDR2 SYGVNS. The V and J ends lost 2 bases and 0 bases respectively, with 8 bases between them. DNA of the CDR3: TGTGCCAGCAGTGAACTGGAGTTCTCCTACAATGAGCAGTTCTTC. This gives the protein CASSELEFSYNEQFF.